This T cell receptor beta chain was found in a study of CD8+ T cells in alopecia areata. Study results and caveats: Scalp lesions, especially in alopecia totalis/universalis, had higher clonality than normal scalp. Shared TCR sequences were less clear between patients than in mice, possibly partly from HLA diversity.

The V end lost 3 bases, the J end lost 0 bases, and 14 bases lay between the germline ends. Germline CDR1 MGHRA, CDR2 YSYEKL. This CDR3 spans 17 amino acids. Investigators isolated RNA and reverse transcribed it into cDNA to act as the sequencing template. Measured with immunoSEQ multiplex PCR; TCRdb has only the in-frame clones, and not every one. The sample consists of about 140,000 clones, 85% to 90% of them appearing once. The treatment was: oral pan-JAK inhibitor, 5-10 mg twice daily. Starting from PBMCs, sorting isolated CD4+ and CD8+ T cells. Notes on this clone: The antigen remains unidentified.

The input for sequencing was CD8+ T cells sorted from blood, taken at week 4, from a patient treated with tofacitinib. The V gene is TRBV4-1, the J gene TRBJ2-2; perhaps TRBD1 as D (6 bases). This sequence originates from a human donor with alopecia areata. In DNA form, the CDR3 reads TGCGCCAGCAGCCACCCACAGGGTCCAGCGAACACCGGGGAGCTGTTTTTT. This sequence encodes CASSHPQGPANTGELFF.